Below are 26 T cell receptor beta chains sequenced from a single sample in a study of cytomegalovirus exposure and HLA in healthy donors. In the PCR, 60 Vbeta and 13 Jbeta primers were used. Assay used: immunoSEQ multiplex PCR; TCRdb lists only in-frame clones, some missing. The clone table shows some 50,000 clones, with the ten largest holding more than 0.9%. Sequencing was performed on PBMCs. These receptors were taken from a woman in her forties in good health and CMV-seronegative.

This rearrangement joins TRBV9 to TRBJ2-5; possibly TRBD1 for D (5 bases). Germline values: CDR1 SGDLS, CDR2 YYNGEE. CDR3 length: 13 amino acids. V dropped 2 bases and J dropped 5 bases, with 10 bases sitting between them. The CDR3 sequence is CASSVGPGETQYF. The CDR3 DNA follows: TGTGCCAGCAGCGTTGGGCCAGGGGAGACCCAGTACTTC.

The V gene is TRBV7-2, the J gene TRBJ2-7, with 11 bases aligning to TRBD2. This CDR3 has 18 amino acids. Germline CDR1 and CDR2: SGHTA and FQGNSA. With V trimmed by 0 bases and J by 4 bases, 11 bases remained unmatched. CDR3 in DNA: TGTGCCAGCAGCTTAGCGTTACCTAGCGGGAGGTCTGGTTACGAGCAGTACTTC. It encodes CASSLALPSGRSGYEQYF.

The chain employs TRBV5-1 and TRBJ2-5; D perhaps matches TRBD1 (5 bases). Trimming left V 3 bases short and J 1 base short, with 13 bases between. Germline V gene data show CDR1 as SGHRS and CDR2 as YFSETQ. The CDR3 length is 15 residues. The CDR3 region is CASSSPPGIQETQYF. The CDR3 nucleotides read TGCGCCAGCAGCTCCCCCCCAGGGATCCAAGAGACCCAGTACTTC.

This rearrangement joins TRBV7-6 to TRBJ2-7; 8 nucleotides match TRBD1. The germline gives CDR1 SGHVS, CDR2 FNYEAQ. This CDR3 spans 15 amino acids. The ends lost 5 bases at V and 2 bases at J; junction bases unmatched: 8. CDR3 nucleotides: TGTGCCAGCAGCCAAAGGACAGGGCCCGCCTACGAGCAGTACTTC. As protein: CASSQRTGPAYEQYF.

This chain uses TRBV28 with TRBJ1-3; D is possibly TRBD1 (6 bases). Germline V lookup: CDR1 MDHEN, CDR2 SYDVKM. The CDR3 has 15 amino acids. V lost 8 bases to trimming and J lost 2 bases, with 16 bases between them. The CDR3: CASRKQGVTGNTIYF. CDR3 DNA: TGTGCCAGCCGGAAACAGGGCGTAACTGGAAACACCATATATTTT.

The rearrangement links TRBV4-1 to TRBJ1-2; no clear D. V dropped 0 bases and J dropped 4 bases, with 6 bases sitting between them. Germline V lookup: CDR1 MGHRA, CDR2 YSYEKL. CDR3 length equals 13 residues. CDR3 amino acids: CASSQDSVYGYTF. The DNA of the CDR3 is TGCGCCAGCAGCCAAGACTCCGTCTATGGCTACACCTTC.

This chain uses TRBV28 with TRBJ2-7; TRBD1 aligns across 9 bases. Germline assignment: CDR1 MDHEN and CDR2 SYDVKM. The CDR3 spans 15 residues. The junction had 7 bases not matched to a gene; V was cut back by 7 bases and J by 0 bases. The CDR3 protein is CASIMGGQGSYEQYF. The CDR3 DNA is TGTGCCAGCATTATGGGGGGACAGGGCTCCTACGAGCAGTACTTC.

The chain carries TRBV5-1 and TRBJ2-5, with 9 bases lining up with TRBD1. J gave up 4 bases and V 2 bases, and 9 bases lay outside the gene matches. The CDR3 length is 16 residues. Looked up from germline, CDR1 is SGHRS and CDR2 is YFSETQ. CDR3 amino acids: CASSFLGTGTAETQYF. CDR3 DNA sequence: TGCGCCAGCAGCTTCTTGGGGACAGGGACGGCAGAGACCCAGTACTTC. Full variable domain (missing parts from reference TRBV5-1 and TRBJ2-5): KAGVTQTPRYLIKTRGQQVTLSCSPISGHRSVSWYQQTPGQGLQFLFEYFSETQRNKGNFPGRFSGRQFSNSRSEMNVSTLELGDSALYLCASSFLGTGTAETQYFGPGTRLLVL.

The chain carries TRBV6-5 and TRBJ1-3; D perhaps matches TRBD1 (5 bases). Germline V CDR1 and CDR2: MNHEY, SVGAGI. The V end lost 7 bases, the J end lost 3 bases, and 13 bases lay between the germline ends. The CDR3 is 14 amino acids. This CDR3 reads CASTSRVRGNTIYF. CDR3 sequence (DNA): TGTGCCAGCACCTCCAGGGTTCGTGGAAACACCATATATTTT.

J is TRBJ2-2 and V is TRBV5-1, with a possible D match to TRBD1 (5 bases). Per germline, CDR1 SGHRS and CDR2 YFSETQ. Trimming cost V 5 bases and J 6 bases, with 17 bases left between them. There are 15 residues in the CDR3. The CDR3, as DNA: TGCGCCAGCAGGCCCGACAGAGTAGGGTCCGGGGAGCTGTTTTTT. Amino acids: CASRPDRVGSGELFF.

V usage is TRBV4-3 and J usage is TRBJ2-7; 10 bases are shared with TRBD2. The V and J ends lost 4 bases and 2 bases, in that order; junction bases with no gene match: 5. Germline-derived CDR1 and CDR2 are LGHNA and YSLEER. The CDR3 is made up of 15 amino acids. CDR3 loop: CASSLGLAATYEQYF. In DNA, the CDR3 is TGCGCCAGCAGCCTTGGACTAGCGGCGACCTACGAGCAGTACTTC.

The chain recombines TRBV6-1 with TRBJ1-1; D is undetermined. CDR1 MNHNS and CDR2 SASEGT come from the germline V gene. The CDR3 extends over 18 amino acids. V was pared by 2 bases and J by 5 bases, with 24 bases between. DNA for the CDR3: TGTGCCAGCAGTGAATACTCTAGGGCGGTCCTGAGAGGGACTGAAGCTTTCTTT. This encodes CASSEYSRAVLRGTEAFF.

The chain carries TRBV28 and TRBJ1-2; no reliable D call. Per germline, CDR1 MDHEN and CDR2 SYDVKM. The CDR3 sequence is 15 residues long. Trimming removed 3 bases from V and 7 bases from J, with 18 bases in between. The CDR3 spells CASSLLESQAGGYTF. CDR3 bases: TGTGCCAGCAGTTTGTTGGAAAGCCAGGCAGGTGGCTACACCTTC.

CDR3 DNA sequence: TGTGCCAGCAGTTCGGTTAGTTCCTACGAGCAGTACTTC. It translates to CASSSVSSYEQYF. The chain carries TRBV28 and TRBJ2-7; D is unresolved. The CDR3 has 13 amino acids. V lost 4 bases and J 1 base, leaving 8 bases between the germline ends. CDR1 is MDHEN, CDR2 SYDVKM, per germline.

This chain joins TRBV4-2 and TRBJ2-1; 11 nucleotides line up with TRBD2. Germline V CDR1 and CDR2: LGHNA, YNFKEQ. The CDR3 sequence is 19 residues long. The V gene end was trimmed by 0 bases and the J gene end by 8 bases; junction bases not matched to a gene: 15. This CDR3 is CASSQDLMVAGGPGHEQFF. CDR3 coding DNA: TGTGCCAGCAGCCAAGATTTGATGGTAGCGGGAGGGCCTGGGCATGAGCAGTTCTTC.

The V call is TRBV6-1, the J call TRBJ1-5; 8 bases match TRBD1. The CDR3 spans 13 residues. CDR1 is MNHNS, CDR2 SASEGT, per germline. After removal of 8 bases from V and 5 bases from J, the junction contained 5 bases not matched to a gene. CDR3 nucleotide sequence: TGTGCCAGCGGAAGACAGGGGTATCAGCCCCAGCATTTT. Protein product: CASGRQGYQPQHF.

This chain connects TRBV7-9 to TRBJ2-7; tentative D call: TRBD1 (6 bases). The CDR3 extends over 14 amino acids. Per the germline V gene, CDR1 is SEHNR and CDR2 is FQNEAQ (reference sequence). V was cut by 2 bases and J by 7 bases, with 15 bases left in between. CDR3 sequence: CASSLTGSLGEQYF. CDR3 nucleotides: TGTGCCAGCAGCTTAACAGGGAGTTTGGGGGAGCAGTACTTC.

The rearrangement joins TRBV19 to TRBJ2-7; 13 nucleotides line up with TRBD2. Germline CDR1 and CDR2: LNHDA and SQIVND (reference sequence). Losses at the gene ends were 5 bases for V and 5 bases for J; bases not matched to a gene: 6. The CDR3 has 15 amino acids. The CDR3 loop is CASSGRLAGGNEQYF. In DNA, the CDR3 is TGTGCCAGTAGTGGGAGACTAGCGGGAGGTAACGAGCAGTACTTC.

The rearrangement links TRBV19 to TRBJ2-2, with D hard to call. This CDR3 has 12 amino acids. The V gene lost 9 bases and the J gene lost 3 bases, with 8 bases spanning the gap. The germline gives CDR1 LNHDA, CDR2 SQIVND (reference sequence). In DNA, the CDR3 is TGTGCCAGCGAAAGCTACACCGGGGAGCTGTTTTTT. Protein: CASESYTGELFF.

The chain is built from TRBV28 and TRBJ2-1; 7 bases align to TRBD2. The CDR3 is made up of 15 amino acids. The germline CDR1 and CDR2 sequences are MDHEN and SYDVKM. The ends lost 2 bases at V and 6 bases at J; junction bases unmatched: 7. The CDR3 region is CASSLSSSGSNEQFF. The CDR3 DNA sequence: TGTGCCAGCAGTTTAAGTTCTAGCGGTAGCAATGAGCAGTTCTTC. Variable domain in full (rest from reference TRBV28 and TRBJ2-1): DVKVTQSSRYLVKRTGEKVFLECVQDMDHENMFWYRQDPGLGLRLIYFSYDVKMKEKGDIPEGYSVSREKKERFSLILESASTNQTSMYLCASSLSSSGSNEQFFGPGTRLTVL.

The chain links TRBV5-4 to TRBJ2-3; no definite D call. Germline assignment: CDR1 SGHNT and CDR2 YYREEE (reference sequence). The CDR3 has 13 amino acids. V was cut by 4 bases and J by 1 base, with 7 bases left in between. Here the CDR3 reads CASSERGTDTQYF. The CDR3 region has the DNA TGTGCCAGCAGCGAGCGAGGCACAGATACGCAGTATTTT.

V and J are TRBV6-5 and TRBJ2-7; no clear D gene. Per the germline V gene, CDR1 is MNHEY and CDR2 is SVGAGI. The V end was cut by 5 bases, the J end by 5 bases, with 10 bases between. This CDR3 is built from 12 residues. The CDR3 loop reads CASSRGSDEQYF. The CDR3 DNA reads TGTGCCAGCAGTAGAGGAAGCGACGAGCAGTACTTC.

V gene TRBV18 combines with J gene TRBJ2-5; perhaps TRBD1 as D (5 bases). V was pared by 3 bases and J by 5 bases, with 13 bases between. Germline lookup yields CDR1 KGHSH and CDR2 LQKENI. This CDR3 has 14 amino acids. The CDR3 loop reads CASSPTDMHETQYF. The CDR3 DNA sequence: TGTGCCAGCTCACCGACAGACATGCACGAGACCCAGTACTTC.

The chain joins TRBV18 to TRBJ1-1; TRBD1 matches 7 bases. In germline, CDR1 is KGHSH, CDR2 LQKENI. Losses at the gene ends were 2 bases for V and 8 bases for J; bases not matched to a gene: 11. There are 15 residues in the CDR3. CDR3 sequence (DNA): TGTGCCAGCTCACCAAAGGCAGGGGGACTAGTGGAAGCTTTCTTT. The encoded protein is CASSPKAGGLVEAFF.

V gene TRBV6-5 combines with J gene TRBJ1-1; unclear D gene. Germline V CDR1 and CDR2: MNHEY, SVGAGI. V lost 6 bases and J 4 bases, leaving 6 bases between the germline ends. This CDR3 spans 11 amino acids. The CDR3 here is CASRAFTEAFF. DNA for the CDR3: TGTGCCAGCAGGGCATTCACTGAAGCTTTCTTT.

DNA for the CDR3: TGTGCCAGCAGCTTAGCGCAGTCAGGGAACACTGAAGCTTTCTTT. This gives the protein CASSLAQSGNTEAFF. J is TRBJ1-1 and V is TRBV7-8; D unresolved. This CDR3 has 15 amino acids. V was cut by 0 bases and J by 1 base, with 9 bases left in between. Germline CDR1 reads SGHVS; CDR2 reads FQNEAQ.